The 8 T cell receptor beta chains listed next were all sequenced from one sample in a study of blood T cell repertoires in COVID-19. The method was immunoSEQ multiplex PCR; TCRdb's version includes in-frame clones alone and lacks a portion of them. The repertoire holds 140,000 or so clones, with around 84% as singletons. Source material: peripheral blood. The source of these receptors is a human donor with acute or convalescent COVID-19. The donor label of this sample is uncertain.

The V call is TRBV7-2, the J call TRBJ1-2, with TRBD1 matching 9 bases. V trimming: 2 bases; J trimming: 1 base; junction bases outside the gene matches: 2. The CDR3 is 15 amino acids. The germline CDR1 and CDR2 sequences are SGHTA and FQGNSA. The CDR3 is CASSLTGGVNYGYTF. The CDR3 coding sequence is TGTGCCAGCAGCTTAACAGGGGGCGTTAACTATGGCTACACCTTC.

CDR3 region: CASSYPPQGPETQYF. In DNA form, the CDR3 reads TGTGCCAGCAGTTACCCACCACAGGGGCCGGAGACCCAGTACTTC. This chain connects TRBV6-5 to TRBJ2-5; TRBD1 matches 7 bases. Germline lookup yields CDR1 MNHEY and CDR2 SVGAGI. V lost 2 bases to trimming and J lost 5 bases; unmatched junction nucleotides: 8. The CDR3 covers 15 residues.

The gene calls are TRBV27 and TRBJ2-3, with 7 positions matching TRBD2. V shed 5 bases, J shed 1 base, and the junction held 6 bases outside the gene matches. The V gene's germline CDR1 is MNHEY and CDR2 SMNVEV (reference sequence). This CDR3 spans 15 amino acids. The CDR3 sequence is CASSRTSERTDTQYF. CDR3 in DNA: TGTGCCAGCAGTCGTACTAGCGAACGCACAGATACGCAGTATTTT.

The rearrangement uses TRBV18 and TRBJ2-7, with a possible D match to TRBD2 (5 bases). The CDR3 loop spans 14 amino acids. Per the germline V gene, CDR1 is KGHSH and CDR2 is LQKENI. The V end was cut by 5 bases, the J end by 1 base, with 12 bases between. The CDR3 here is CASSSGSQSYEQYF. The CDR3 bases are TGTGCCAGCTCATCGGGATCACAGTCCTACGAGCAGTACTTC.

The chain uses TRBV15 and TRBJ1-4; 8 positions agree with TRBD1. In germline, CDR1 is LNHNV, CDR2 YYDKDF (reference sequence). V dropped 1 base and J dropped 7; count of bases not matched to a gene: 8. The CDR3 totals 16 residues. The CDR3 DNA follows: TGTGCCACCAGCAGAGGGCAGGGGGCGCGGGGTGAAAAACTGTTTTTT. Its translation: CATSRGQGARGEKLFF.

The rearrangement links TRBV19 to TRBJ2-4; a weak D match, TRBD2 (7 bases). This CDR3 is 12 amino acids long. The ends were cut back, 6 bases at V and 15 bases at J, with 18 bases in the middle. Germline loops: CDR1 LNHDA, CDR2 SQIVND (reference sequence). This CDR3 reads CASSLTPGGMYF. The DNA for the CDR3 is TGTGCCAGTAGCCTAACCCCGGGGGGCATGTACTTC.

CDR3 in amino acids: CSALTGAPEKLFF. The CDR3 nucleotides are TGCAGCGCGCTCACAGGGGCCCCCGAAAAACTGTTTTTT. The chain combines TRBV29-1 with TRBJ1-4; TRBD1 agrees at 7 bases. The CDR3 contains 13 residues. The germline V gene encodes CDR1 SQVTM and CDR2 ANQGSEA. V lost 7 bases to trimming and J lost 8 bases; unmatched junction nucleotides: 10.

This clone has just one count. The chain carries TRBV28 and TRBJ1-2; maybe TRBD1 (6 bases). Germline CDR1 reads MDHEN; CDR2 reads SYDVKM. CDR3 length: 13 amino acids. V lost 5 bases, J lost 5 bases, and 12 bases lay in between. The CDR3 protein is CASSPGGPYGYTF. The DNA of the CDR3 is TGTGCCAGCAGTCCGGGGGGCCCTTATGGCTACACCTTC.